This T cell receptor beta chain was recovered during a study of CD8 T cells in Susac syndrome. This clonotype appeared once. RNA totalling roughly 0.45 to 1 ug underwent reverse transcription with random hexamers. TCRdb used MiXCR to reprocess the immunoSEQ multiplex PCR reads, holding one entry per CDR3 protein. The sample has fewer than 350,000 distinct CDR3 sequences; just over 90% are singletons. Germline CDR1 reads MNHNY; CDR2 reads SVGAGI (reference sequence). Trimming removed 6 bases from V and 0 bases from J; junction bases left unmatched: 4. This CDR3 spans 14 amino acids. The rearrangement joins TRBV6-6 to TRBJ1-2, with TRBD1 matching over 7 bases. The TCR was taken from a human donor with multiple sclerosis. The specimen sequenced was CD4+ T cells from PBMCs. CDR3 amino acids: CASRWTGTNYGYTF. The CDR3 region has the DNA TGTGCCAGCAGATGGACAGGCACTAACTATGGCTACACCTTC.